This T cell receptor beta chain was profiled in a study of T cell responses to AZD1222 COVID-19 vaccine. Study overall: Pooled in the analysis were second doses at about 4 or about 12 weeks. Study-wide points: Reportedly, nearly half of unique spike TCRs recognized epitopes outside B.1.351/B.1.1.7 mutations. Clonal diversity may have been underestimated, and the donors were mostly white British, with more females than males. Researchers report vaccine-associated CD4 TCRs spanning spike, with dominance at 160-218 and 743-854.

The sample holds one count of this clone. The antigen remains unidentified. Germline CDR1 reads SGHDT; CDR2 reads YYEEEE. V lost 4 bases and J lost 1, with 5 bases in between. CDR3 size: 12 residues. TCRdb's table, derived via immunoSEQ multiplex PCR, lists solely in-frame clones and lacks some. The profile covers some 120,000 clones, with around 85% appearing a single time and roughly 1.7% taken by the ten largest. This chain joins TRBV5-6 and TRBJ2-5; no firm D call. Sequencing used peripheral blood, obtained on day 0 of AZD1222 vaccination. This sequence was found in an adult in good health. The CDR3 DNA reads as TGTGCCAGCAGCCAATTCCAAGAGACCCAGTACTTC. Amino acid sequence: CASSQFQETQYF.